Below are 5 T cell receptor beta chains sequenced from a single sample in a study of blood T cell repertoires in COVID-19. Produced via immunoSEQ multiplex PCR; TCRdb's table is partial and in-frame only. This sample has about 220,000 clones, with 85% found just once. Sequenced sample: peripheral blood. The origin of the receptors is a man over 45 who had recovered from COVID-19.

The chain carries TRBV3-1 (or the pseudogene TRBV3-2) and TRBJ1-6; TRBD1 matches at 9 bases. The V gene end was trimmed by 4 bases and the J gene end by 6 bases; junction bases not matched to a gene: 10. Germline V CDR1 and CDR2: LGHDT, YNNKEL (reference sequence). This CDR3 comprises 17 residues. CDR3 bases: TGTGCCAGCAGCCCGGCCGGGACAGGGAGATCTAATTCACCCCTCCACTTT. Protein sequence: CASSPAGTGRSNSPLHF.

The table lists this clone with a count of one. A junction end diverges from the germline sequence, so it may reflect a read error. J is TRBJ2-2 and V is TRBV2; D uncertain. The CDR3 totals 14 residues. Germline V CDR1 and CDR2: SNHLY, FYNNEI. CDR3 sequence reads: CASREDIVTGELFF. In DNA, the CDR3 is TGTGCCAGCAGGGAAGACATTGTCACCGGGGAGCTGTTTTTT.

The gene calls are TRBV3-1 (or the pseudogene TRBV3-2) and TRBJ1-2; 8 nucleotides match TRBD1. The junction had 11 bases not matched to a gene; V was cut back by 6 bases and J by 8 bases. There are 14 residues in the CDR3. Germline V gives CDR1 LGHDT, CDR2 YNNKEL (reference sequence). CDR3 nucleotides: TGTGCCAGCAGGGACGGGGGGACAGGCAAGGGCTACACCTTC. Its protein is CASRDGGTGKGYTF.

As regards this clone: A junction boundary mismatches the germline segment, possibly from a read error. This chain joins TRBV28 and TRBJ2-1; 11 nucleotides line up with TRBD2. This CDR3 is 14 amino acids long. The germline V gene encodes CDR1 MDHEN and CDR2 SYDVKM. The CDR3, as DNA: TGTGCCAGCAGTCCCAACGCTAGCGGGAGGCGGGGGGTCTTC. Amino acids: CASSPNASGRRGVF.

The chain employs TRBV20-1 and TRBJ1-5; 8 bases fit TRBD1. This CDR3 comprises 14 residues. Germline V gene sequence: CDR1 DFQATT, CDR2 SNEGSKA (reference sequence). J gave up 4 bases and V 3 bases, and 5 bases lay outside the gene matches. As DNA, the CDR3 is TGCAGTGCTAGTACGGACAGGGCTAATCAGCCCCAGCATTTT. Translated: CSASTDRANQPQHF.